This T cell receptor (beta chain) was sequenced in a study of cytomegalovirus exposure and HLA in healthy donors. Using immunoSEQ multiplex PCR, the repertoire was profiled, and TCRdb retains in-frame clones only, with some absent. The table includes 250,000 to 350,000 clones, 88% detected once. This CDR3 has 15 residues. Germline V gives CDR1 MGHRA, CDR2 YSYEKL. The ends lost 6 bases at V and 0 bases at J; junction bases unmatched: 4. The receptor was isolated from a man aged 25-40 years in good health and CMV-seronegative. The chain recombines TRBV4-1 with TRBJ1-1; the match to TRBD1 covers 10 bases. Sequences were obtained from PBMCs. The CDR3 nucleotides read TGCGCCAGCAGTTACGGACAGGGGGTGAACACTGAAGCTTTCTTT. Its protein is CASSYGQGVNTEAFF.